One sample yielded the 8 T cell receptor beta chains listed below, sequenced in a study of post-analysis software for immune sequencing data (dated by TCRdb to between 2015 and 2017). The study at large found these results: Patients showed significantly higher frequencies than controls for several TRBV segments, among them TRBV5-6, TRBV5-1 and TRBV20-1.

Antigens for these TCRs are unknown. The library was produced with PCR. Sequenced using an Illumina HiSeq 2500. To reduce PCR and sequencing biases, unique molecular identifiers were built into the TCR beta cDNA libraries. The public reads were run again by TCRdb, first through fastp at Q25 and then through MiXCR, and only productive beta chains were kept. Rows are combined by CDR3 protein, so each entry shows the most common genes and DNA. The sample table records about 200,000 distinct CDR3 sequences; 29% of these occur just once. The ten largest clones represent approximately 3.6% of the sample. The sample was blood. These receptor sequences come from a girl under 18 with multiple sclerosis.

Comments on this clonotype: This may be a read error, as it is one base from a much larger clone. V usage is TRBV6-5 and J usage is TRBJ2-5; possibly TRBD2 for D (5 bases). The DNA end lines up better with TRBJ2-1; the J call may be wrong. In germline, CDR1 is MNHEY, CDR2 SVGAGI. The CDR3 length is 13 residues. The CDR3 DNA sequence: TGTGCCAGCAGCGGGATGCCCCAAGAGACCCAGTTCTTC. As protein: CASSGMPQETQFF.

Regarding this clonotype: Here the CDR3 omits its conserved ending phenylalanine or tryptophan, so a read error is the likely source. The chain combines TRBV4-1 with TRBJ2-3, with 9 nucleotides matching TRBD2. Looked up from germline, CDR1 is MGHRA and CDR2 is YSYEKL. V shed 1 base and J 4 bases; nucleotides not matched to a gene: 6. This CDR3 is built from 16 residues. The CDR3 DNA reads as TGCGCCAGCAGCCAAGGGGGCGGGGGGGGAGCAGATACGCAGTATTTG. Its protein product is CASSQGGGGGADTQYL.

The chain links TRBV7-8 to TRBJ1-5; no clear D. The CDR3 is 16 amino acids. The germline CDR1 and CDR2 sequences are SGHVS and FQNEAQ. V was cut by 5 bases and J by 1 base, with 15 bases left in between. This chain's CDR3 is CASSPREGFSNQPQHF. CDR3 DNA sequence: TGTGCCAGCAGCCCCCGGGAGGGCTTCAGCAATCAGCCCCAGCATTTT.

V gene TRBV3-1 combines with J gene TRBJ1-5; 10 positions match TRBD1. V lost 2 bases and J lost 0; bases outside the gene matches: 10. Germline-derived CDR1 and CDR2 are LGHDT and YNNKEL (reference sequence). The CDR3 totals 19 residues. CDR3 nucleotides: TGTGCCAGCAGCCAAAGGCCGGGACAGGGGCCTTTTAGCAATCAGCCCCAGCATTTT. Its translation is CASSQRPGQGPFSNQPQHF.

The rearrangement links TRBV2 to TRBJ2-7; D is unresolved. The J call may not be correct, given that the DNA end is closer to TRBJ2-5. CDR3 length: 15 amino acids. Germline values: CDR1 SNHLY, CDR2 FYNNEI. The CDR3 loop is CASSEYGPEGETQYF. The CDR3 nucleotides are TGTGCCAGCAGTGAATACGGACCCGAAGGAGAGACCCAGTACTTC.

CDR3 protein: CASSLFGSRVLCTTNEKLFF. DNA for the CDR3: TGTGCCAGCAGCTTATTTGGATCCAGGGTTCTCTGCACAACTAATGAAAAACTGTTTTTT. The J gene is TRBJ1-4, the V gene TRBV7-2, with a weak D call TRBD1 (5 bases). V was pared by 2 bases and J by 0 bases, with 22 bases between. Germline-derived CDR1 and CDR2 are SGHTA and FQGNSA. The CDR3 runs 20 residues.

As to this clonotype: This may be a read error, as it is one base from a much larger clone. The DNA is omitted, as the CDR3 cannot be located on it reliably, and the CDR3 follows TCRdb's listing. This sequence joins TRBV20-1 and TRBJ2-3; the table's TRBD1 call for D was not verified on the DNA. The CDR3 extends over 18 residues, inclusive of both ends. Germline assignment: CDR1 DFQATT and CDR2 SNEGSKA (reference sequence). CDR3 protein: CSARVGQGSSTSNEKLYF.

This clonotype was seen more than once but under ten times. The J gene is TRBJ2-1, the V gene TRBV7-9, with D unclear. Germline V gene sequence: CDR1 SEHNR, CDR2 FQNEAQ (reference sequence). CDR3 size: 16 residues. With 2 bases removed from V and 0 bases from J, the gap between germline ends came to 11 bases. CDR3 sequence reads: CASSLSGPYSYNEQFF. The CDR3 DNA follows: TGTGCCAGCAGCTTATCGGGCCCTTACTCCTACAATGAGCAGTTCTTC.